The 9 T cell receptor beta chains in this list originate from one sample, sequenced in a study of CD8 T cells in ankylosing spondylitis. Study-level results: Characteristic of ankylosing spondylitis blood, it appeared, was a TCR beta motif comprising about eight highly homologous variants.

TCRdb re-called the 5' RACE reads with MiXCR, one entry per CDR3 protein. Here the sample spans about 480,000 distinct CDR3 sequences, more than 15% being singletons. No antigen is known for these receptors. Sequencing was done on a sample of blood, either unsorted or a sorted T cell fraction (not recorded which). The source of these receptors is a male donor with ankylosing spondylitis.

This clonotype was recorded many times. This chain's CDR3 is CASSLEVFSGANVLTF. As DNA, the CDR3 is TGTGCCAGCAGCTTGGAGGTATTCTCTGGGGCCAACGTCCTGACTTTC. This chain joins TRBV5-5 and TRBJ2-6; D unresolved. The V end lost 0 bases, the J end lost 0 bases, and 7 bases lay between the germline ends. CDR1 is SGHKS and CDR2 is YYEKEE in the germline V gene (reference sequence). The CDR3 covers 16 residues. The complete variable domain, with remaining parts taken from reference TRBV5-5 and TRBJ2-6, reads DAGVTQSPTHLIKTRGQQVTLRCSPISGHKSVSWYQQVLGQGPQFIFQYYEKEERGRGNFPDRFSARQFPNYSSELNVNALLLGDSALYLCASSLEVFSGANVLTFGAGSRLTVL.

This clonotype has just a few counts. The chain recombines TRBV6-1 with TRBJ1-5; D unresolved. Germline CDR1 MNHNS, CDR2 SASEGT. The CDR3 sequence is 14 residues long. Trimming took 5 bases from V and 3 from J, leaving 11 bases between them. This CDR3 is CASSRTVSNQPQHF. In DNA, the CDR3 is TGTGCCAGCAGTCGGACCGTCTCCAATCAGCCCCAGCATTTT.

This clonotype was seen repeatedly, ten times or more. CDR3 sequence: CASSLRTSSYNEQFF. CDR3 nucleotide sequence: TGTGCCAGCAGCCTCAGGACTAGCAGCTACAATGAGCAGTTCTTC. J is TRBJ2-1 and V is TRBV7-8, with 8 bases aligning to TRBD2. V lost 5 bases and J lost 3; bases outside the gene matches: 6. Germline loops: CDR1 SGHVS, CDR2 FQNEAQ. This CDR3 comprises 15 residues.

The chain links TRBV2 to TRBJ2-3, with TRBD2 as a possible D gene (5 bases). V lost 6 bases to trimming and J lost 3 bases, with 13 bases between them. This CDR3 comprises 14 residues. The V gene's germline CDR1 is SNHLY and CDR2 FYNNEI. The CDR3 region is CASRPGVETDTQYF. In DNA form, the CDR3 reads TGTGCCAGCAGACCCGGGGTCGAGACAGATACGCAGTATTTT.

In this sample, this clonotype turned up many times. The chain is built from TRBV9 and TRBJ1-1; no clear D. Trimming shortened V by 0 bases and J by 4 bases, and 16 bases separated the two germline ends. The length of the CDR3 is 16 residues. CDR1 is SGDLS and CDR2 is YYNGEE in the germline V gene. The CDR3 region is CASSVDQVGVSTEAFF. CDR3 nucleotide sequence: TGTGCCAGCAGCGTAGACCAGGTCGGGGTGAGCACTGAAGCTTTCTTT.

This clonotype was counted between two and nine times. The chain uses TRBV20-1 and TRBJ2-1; 7 nucleotides agree with TRBD2. The CDR3 consists of 15 residues. V lost 4 bases and J lost 1; bases outside the gene matches: 7. Germline V gene lookup returns CDR1 DFQATT and CDR2 SNEGSKA (reference sequence). CDR3 in DNA: TGCAGTGCTACCAGGACTAGTATGTCCTACAATGAGCAGTTCTTC. Translated: CSATRTSMSYNEQFF.

There are a few counts of this clonotype. This chain joins TRBV6-5 and TRBJ2-2; D uncertain. The V end lost 5 bases, the J end lost 1 base, and 8 bases lay between the germline ends. CDR1 is MNHEY and CDR2 is SVGAGI in the germline V gene. CDR3 length equals 14 residues. This chain's CDR3 is CASSNPGNTGELFF. CDR3 in DNA: TGTGCCAGCAGTAACCCAGGGAACACCGGGGAGCTGTTTTTT.

This clonotype has a single count. V gene TRBV4-1 combines with J gene TRBJ2-1; 8 positions match TRBD2. The CDR3 contains 16 residues. Germline assignment: CDR1 MGHRA and CDR2 YSYEKL. Trimming took 0 bases from V and 6 from J; bases not matched to a gene: 7. DNA of the CDR3: TGCGCCAGCAGCCAAGATCCGGGACTAGGAGGCAATGAGCAGTTCTTC. It yields the protein CASSQDPGLGGNEQFF.

This clonotype was found a few times. The rearrangement joins TRBV12-3 or TRBV12-4 to TRBJ1-3; D unclear. Trimming took 3 bases from V and 0 from J, leaving 9 bases between them. This CDR3 has 15 residues. The CDR3 DNA reads as TGTGCCAGCAGTTTGAGTGAAATCTCTGGAAACACCATATATTTT. Translating it yields CASSLSEISGNTIYF.